This TCR beta chain is drawn from a study of T cells after yellow fever vaccination. On the study more broadly: The fractions with low cell numbers were processed using SMART-Seq v4 Ultra Low Input.

This clonotype occurred a few times. The TCR cDNA carried a universal primer site and UMIs from 5'RACE template switching. TCRdb passed the 5' RACE reads through MiXCR, listing each CDR3 protein once. The sample comprises 120,000 or so distinct CDR3 sequences, 12% to 15% of which are singletons, and 40% to 45% rests with the top ten. CDR3 length: 16 residues. Germline V gene lookup returns CDR1 LGHNA and CDR2 YNFKEQ. V lost 0 bases and J lost 2, with 12 bases in between. This receptor was taken from a young man who received the YFV17D yellow fever vaccine. Here the sequenced sample was CD8+ T cells sorted from PBMCs, taken 5 days after the yellow fever booster vaccination. The V gene is TRBV4-2, the J gene TRBJ2-3; D gene uncertain. CDR3 sequence (DNA): TGTGCCAGCAGCCAAGAACGATCCCTAACCACAGATACGCAGTATTTT. Translated: CASSQERSLTTDTQYF.